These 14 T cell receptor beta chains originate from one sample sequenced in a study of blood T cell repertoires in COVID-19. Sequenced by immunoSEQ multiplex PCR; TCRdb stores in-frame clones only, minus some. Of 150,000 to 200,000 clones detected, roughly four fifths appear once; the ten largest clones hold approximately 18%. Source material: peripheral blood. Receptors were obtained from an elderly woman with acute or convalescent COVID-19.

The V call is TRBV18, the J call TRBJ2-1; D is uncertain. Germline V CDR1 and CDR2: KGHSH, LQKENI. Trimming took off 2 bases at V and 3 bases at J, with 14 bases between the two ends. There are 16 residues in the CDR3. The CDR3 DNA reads TGTGCCAGCTCACCAGGGCCCCTTTTAAACTACAATGAGCAGTTCTTC. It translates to CASSPGPLLNYNEQFF.

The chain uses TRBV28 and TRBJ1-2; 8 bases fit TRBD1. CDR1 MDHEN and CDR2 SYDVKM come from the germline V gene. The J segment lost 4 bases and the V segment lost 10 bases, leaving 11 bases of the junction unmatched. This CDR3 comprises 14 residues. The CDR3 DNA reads TGTGCCACCGTCAGGGACAGGTTTGGCTATGGCTACACCTTC. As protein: CATVRDRFGYGYTF.

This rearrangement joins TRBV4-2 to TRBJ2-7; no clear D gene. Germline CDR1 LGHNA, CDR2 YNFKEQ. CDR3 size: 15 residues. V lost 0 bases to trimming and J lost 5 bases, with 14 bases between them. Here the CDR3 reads CASSQDFPSEHEQYF. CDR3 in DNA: TGTGCCAGCAGCCAAGATTTTCCCAGCGAGCACGAGCAGTACTTC.

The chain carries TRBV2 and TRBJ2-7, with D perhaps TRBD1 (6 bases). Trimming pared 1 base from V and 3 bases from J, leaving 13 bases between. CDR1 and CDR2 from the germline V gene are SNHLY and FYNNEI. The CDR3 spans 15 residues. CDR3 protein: CASSEETGHYYEQYF. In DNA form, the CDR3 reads TGTGCCAGCAGTGAAGAAACGGGACACTACTACGAGCAGTACTTC.

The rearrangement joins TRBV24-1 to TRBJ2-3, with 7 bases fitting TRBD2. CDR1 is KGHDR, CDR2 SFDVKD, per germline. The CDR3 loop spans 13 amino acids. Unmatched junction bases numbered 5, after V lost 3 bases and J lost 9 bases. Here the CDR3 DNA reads TGTGCCACCAGTGATCCTAAAGCGGGGACGCAGTATTTT. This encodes CATSDPKAGTQYF.

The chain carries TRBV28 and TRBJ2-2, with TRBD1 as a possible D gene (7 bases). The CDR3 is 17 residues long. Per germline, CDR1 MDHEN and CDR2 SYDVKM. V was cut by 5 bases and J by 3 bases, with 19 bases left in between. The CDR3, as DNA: TGTGCCAGCAGTCCTTCTGGGCAGGGGGGATACACCGGGGAGCTGTTTTTT. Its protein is CASSPSGQGGYTGELFF.

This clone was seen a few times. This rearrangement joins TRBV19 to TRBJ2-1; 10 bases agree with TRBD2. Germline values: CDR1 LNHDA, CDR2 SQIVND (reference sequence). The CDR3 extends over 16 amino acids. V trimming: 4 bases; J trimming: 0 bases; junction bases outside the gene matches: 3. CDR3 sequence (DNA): TGTGCCAGTAGTAAGCGGGGGGGATCCTCCTACAATGAGCAGTTCTTC. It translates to CASSKRGGSSYNEQFF.

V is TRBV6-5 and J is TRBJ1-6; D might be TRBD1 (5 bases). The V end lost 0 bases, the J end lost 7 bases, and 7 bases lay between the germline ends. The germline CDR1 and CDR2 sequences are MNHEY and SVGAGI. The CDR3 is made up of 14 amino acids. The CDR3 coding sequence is TGTGCCAGCAGTTACTCGCAGGGAAATTCACCCCTCCACTTT. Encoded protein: CASSYSQGNSPLHF.

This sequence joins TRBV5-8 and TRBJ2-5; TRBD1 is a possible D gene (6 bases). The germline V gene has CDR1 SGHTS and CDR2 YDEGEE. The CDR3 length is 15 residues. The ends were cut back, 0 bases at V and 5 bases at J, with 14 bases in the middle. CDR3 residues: CASSLVGQFLETQYF. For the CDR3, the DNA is TGTGCCAGCAGCTTGGTGGGACAATTTTTGGAGACCCAGTACTTC. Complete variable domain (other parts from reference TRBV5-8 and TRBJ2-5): EAGVTQSPTHLIKTRGQQATLRCSPISGHTSVYWYQQALGLGLQFLLWYDEGEERNRGNFPPRFSGRQFPNYSSELNVNALELEDSALYLCASSLVGQFLETQYFGPGTRLLVL.

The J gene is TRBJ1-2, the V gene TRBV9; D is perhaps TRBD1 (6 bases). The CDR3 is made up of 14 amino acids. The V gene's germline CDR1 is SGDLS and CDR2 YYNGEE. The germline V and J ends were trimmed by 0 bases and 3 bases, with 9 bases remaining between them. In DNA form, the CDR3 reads TGTGCCAGCAGCGTAGGCAGGGGATACTATGGCTACACCTTC. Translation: CASSVGRGYYGYTF. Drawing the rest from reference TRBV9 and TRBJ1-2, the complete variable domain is DSGVTQTPKHLITATGQRVTLRCSPRSGDLSVYWYQQSLDQGLQFLIQYYNGEERAKGNILERFSAQQFPDLHSELNLSSLELGDSALYFCASSVGRGYYGYTFGSGTRLTVV.

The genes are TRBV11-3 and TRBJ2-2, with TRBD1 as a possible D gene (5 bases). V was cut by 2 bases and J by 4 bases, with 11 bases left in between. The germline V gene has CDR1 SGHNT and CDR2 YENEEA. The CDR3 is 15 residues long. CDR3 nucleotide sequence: TGTGCCAGCAGCTTATCGGACACTCGCACCGGGGAGCTGTTTTTT. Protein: CASSLSDTRTGELFF.

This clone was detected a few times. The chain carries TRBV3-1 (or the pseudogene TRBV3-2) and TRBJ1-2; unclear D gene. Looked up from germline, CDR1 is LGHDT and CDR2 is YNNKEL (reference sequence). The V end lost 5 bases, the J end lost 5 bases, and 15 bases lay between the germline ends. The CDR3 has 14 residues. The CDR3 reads CASSATTRAYGYTF. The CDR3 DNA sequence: TGTGCCAGCAGCGCGACCACGAGGGCTTATGGCTACACCTTC.

CDR3 DNA sequence: TGTGCCAGCAGCCCGGGACAGTTTAATGAAAAACTGTTTTTT. Protein product: CASSPGQFNEKLFF. This chain links TRBV7-9 with TRBJ1-4; 7 bases line up with TRBD1. The V and J ends lost 5 bases and 4 bases, in that order; junction bases with no gene match: 4. CDR1 and CDR2 (germline): SEHNR, FQNEAQ (reference sequence). This CDR3 spans 14 amino acids.

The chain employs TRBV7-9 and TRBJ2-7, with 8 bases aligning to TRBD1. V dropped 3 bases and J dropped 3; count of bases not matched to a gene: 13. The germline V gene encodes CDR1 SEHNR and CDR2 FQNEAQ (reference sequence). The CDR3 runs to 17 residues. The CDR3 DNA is TGTGCCAGCAGCTTGATTGTTTTAGGGGACAGGAACTACGAGCAGTACTTC. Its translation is CASSLIVLGDRNYEQYF.